The 2 T cell receptor beta chains in this list originate from one sample, sequenced in a study of T cell responses to AZD1222 COVID-19 vaccine. The repertoire was sequenced with immunoSEQ multiplex PCR; TCRdb's copy has only in-frame clones and lacks some. The table lists 140,000 to 150,000 clones, about 88% of them singletons. Sequencing used peripheral blood, obtained on day 0 of AZD1222 vaccination. The receptors come from an adult in good health.

The J gene is TRBJ2-2, the V gene TRBV5-4, with D perhaps given as TRBD1 or TRBD2 (5 bases each). The CDR3 has 15 residues. Germline assignment: CDR1 SGHNT and CDR2 YYREEE (reference sequence). Trimming removed 3 bases at V and 0 bases at J, with 9 bases between. CDR3 protein: CASSSGTTNTGELFF. For the CDR3, the DNA is TGTGCCAGCAGCTCCGGGACGACGAACACCGGGGAGCTGTTTTTT. The full variable domain, rest sourced from reference TRBV5-4 and TRBJ2-2, is ETGVTQSPTHLIKTRGQQVTLRCSSQSGHNTVSWYQQALGQGPQFIFQYYREEENGRGNFPPRFSGLQFPNYSSELNVNALELDDSALYLCASSSGTTNTGELFFGEGSRLTVL.

This chain joins TRBV15 and TRBJ1-2; the D gene is possibly TRBD1 (5 bases). The germline V gene has CDR1 LNHNV and CDR2 YYDKDF (reference sequence). The CDR3 is 13 residues long. V lost 0 bases and J lost 5, with 7 bases in between. Written as DNA, the CDR3 is TGTGCCACCAGCAGAGATGCAGGGTATGGCTACACCTTC. Translated, it gives CATSRDAGYGYTF.